Below, 9 T cell receptor beta chains from the same sample are listed, as sequenced in a study of patients and donors after allogeneic stem cell transplantation (dated by TCRdb to 2018 to 2021). Library generation was performed with RT-PCR. Sequencing used a NextSeq 550. In TCRdb, the public reads were trimmed at Q25 with fastp and aligned with MiXCR, with productive beta chains retained. Every CDR3 protein is listed once, alongside the most common genes and DNA of its rows. The sample has hundreds of thousands of distinct CDR3 sequences on record, roughly 17% of them singletons. The ten largest clones add up to around 7.9% of the sample. The material sequenced was blood, either unsorted or a sorted T cell fraction (not recorded which). These receptors all stem from a human donor who was either an allogeneic HSCT recipient or a stem cell or donor lymphocyte infusion donor (not recorded which). It is not recorded whose cells these are; they may come from a transplant donor.

This clonotype was seen a few times. The chain joins TRBV5-1 to TRBJ1-5, with D possibly matching TRBD1 (5 bases). Looked up from germline, CDR1 is SGHRS and CDR2 is YFSETQ. The CDR3 covers 18 residues. Trimming removed 9 bases from V and 0 bases from J, with 25 bases in between. The CDR3 nucleotides are TGCGCCACCTCCCTGGGCTTACCACGGGGGTTTAGCAATCAGCCCCAGCATTTT. Translation: CATSLGLPRGFSNQPQHF.

This rearrangement joins TRBV9 to TRBJ2-5; D possibly uses TRBD1 or TRBD2 (6 bases each). V was clipped by 3 bases and J by 0 bases, with 15 bases between them. CDR1 SGDLS and CDR2 YYNGEE come from the germline V gene. The CDR3 runs 16 residues. The CDR3 is CASSDKGGSYQETQYF. The DNA of the CDR3 is TGTGCCAGCAGCGACAAGGGGGGCTCGTACCAAGAGACCCAGTACTTC.

V gene TRBV5-4 combines with J gene TRBJ2-7; D is perhaps TRBD2 (7 bases). Germline loops: CDR1 SGHNT, CDR2 YYREEE (reference sequence). This CDR3 is built from 14 residues. The V gene lost 4 bases and the J gene lost 3 bases, with 14 bases spanning the gap. The CDR3 here is CASSPGGRDYEQYF. The CDR3 nucleotides are TGTGCCAGCAGCCCCGGGGGGCGCGACTACGAGCAGTACTTC.

The V gene is TRBV14, the J gene TRBJ2-7; D is undetermined. V shed 1 base and J shed 7 bases, with 11 bases lying between them. The CDR3 is made up of 13 amino acids. Germline-derived CDR1 and CDR2 are SGHDN and FVKESK. The CDR3 loop reads CASSQVGSGEQYF. The DNA for the CDR3 is TGTGCCAGCAGCCAAGTGGGTAGTGGAGAGCAGTACTTC.

This clonotype was picked up a small number of times. V usage is TRBV6-1 and J usage is TRBJ1-6; D uncertain. From germline, CDR1 is MNHNS and CDR2 SASEGT. The CDR3 is made up of 14 amino acids. Trimming cost V 6 bases and J 7 bases, with 13 bases left between them. The CDR3 loop is CASRREVWNSPLHF. In DNA, the CDR3 is TGTGCCAGCAGGAGGGAGGTGTGGAATTCACCCCTCCACTTT.

This clonotype was observed a single time. V is TRBV3-1 and J is TRBJ1-2, with TRBD1 as a possible D gene (5 bases). The CDR3 runs 15 residues. Per the germline V gene, CDR1 is LGHDT and CDR2 is YNNKEL (reference sequence). V lost 4 bases and J 2 bases, leaving 14 bases between the germline ends. DNA for the CDR3: TGTGCCAGCAGCCTCAGAGGGGCAGGGAACTATGGCTACACCTTC. This codes for CASSLRGAGNYGYTF.

The sample holds a few counts of this clonotype. The rearrangement uses TRBV27 and TRBJ2-1; 12 positions match TRBD1. CDR3 size: 16 residues. V was clipped by 5 bases and J by 7 bases; unmatched bases: 9. The germline gives CDR1 MNHEY, CDR2 SMNVEV (reference sequence). The CDR3 here is CASSKLGQGARNEQFF. CDR3 sequence (DNA): TGTGCCAGCAGTAAATTGGGACAGGGGGCTAGAAATGAGCAGTTCTTC.

The table lists this clonotype with a few counts. This rearrangement joins TRBV7-9 to TRBJ1-2; TRBD1 is a possible D gene (5 bases). Germline V gene data show CDR1 as SEHNR and CDR2 as FQNEAQ (reference sequence). The CDR3 is made up of 13 amino acids. The V end lost 2 bases, the J end lost 6 bases, and 10 bases lay between the germline ends. As DNA, the CDR3 is TGTGCCAGCAGCTTAATGGGACGCCATGGCTACACCTTC. Translation: CASSLMGRHGYTF.

This clonotype came up many times. This rearrangement joins TRBV4-3 to TRBJ2-2; D gene ambiguous. Per the germline V gene, CDR1 is LGHNA and CDR2 is YSLEER. Trimming removed 0 bases at V and 13 bases at J, with 12 bases between. The CDR3 is 13 residues long. The CDR3 region has the DNA TGCGCCAGCAGCCAAGAACTGCGACTCGTGCTGTTTTTT. It yields the protein CASSQELRLVLFF.